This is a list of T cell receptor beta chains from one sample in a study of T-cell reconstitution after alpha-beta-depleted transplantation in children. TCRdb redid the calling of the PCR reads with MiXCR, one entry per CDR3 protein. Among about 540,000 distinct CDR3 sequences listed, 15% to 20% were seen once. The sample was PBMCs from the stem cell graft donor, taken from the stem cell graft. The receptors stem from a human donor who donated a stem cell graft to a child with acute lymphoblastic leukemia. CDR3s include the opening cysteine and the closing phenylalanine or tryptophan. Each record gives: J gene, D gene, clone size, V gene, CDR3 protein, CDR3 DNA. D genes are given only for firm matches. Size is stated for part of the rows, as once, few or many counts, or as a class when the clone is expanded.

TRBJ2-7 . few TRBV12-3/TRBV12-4 CASSLGPGGLYEQYF TGTGCCAGCAGTTTAGGGCCCGGGGGGCTCTACGAGCAGTACTTC
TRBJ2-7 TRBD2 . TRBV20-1 CSARVPGGRPEQYF TGCAGTGCTAGAGTGCCGGGAGGTAGACCTGAGCAGTACTTC
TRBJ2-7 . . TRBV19 CASSWLPPFSYEQYF TGTGCCAGTAGTTGGCTGCCCCCTTTCTCGTACGAGCAGTACTTC
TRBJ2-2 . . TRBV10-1 CASSLSTNTGELFF TGCGCCAGCAGTTTATCGACGAACACCGGGGAGCTGTTTTTT
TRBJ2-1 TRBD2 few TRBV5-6 CASSLGGTSVEQFF TGTGCCAGCAGCTTGGGGGGGACTAGCGTCGAGCAGTTCTTC
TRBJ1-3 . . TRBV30 CAWSPSGPRNTIYF TGTGCCTGGAGTCCCTCCGGGCCACGAAACACCATATATTTT
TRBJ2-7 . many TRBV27 CASSFGPTYEQYF TGTGCCAGTAGTTTCGGTCCGACCTACGAGCAGTACTTC
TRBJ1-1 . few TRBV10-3 CAISVVRINTEAFF TGTGCCATCAGTGTCGTCAGGATAAACACTGAAGCTTTCTTT
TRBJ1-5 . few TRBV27 CASSLYGRGNQPQHF TGTGCCAGCAGTTTATACGGGCGGGGCAATCAGCCCCAGCATTTT
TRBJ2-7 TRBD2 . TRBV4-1 CASSSTSGVGRQYF TGCGCCAGCAGCTCCACTAGCGGCGTTGGAAGGCAGTACTTC
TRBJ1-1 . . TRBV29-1 CSVSRSYNTEAFF TGCAGCGTTTCTAGAAGCTACAACACTGAAGCTTTCTTT
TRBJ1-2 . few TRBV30 CAWAPLGQGYYGYTF TGTGCCTGGGCCCCCCTGGGCCAGGGTTACTATGGCTACACCTTC
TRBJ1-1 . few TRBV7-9 CASSLAIGGVAFF TGTGCCAGCAGCTTAGCGATTGGGGGGGTAGCTTTCTTT
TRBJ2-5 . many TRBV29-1 CSGNRGGTQYF TGCAGCGGGAACAGGGGGGGGACCCAGTACTTC
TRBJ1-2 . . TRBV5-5 CASSSPTGSGYTF TGTGCCAGCAGCTCCCCGACAGGATCCGGCTACACCTTC
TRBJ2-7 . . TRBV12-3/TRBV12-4 CASSSSAHSSYEQYF TGTGCCAGCAGTTCCTCAGCGCACTCTTCCTACGAGCAGTACTTC
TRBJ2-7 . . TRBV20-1 CSARPGNHEQYF TGCAGTGCTAGACCGGGAAATCACGAGCAGTACTTC